This T cell receptor (beta chain) was sequenced during a study of early stage breast cancer tumors. This clone occurred once. Its antigen is not identified. Overall study findings and caveats: Commonly generated sequences made up most enriched TCRB sequences shared between patients.

Germline values: CDR1 SGDLS, CDR2 YYNGEE. The ends lost 3 bases at V and 1 base at J; junction bases unmatched: 4. CDR3 length: 16 residues. Produced via immunoSEQ multiplex PCR; TCRdb's table is partial and in-frame only. The data show 20,000 to 25,000 clones, roughly three quarters seen once. The receptor's source is a person aged 55-75 years with breast cancer. Sequenced material: blood. V is TRBV9 and J is TRBJ2-3; 11 positions match TRBD2. This CDR3 is CASSAPGLAGTDTQYF. The CDR3 bases are TGTGCCAGCAGCGCGCCGGGACTAGCGGGCACAGATACGCAGTATTTT.